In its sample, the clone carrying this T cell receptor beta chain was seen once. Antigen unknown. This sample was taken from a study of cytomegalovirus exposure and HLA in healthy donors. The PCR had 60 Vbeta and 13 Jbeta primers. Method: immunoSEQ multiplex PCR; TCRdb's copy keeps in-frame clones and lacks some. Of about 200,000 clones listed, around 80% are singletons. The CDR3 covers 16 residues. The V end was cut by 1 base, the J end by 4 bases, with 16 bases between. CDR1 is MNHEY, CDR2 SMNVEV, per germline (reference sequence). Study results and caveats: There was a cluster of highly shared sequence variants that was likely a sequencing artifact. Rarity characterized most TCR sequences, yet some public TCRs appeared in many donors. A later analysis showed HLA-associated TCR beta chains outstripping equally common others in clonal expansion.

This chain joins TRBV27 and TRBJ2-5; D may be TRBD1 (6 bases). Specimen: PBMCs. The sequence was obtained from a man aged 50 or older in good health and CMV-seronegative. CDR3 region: CASSLYLGASLETQYF. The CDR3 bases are TGTGCCAGCAGTTTATATCTGGGGGCTAGCTTAGAGACCCAGTACTTC.